This T cell receptor (beta chain) was sequenced in a study of early T cells in non-severe SARS-CoV-2 infection. Study at large: Sequencing used unsorted whole-blood bulk RNA, so chains lack pairing. Notes on the study in general: A preference for anti-spike CD8 responses marked VDJdb matching, which missed private and CD4 specificities.

This clonotype was detected many times. Its target is unknown. In germline, CDR1 is GTSNPN, CDR2 SVGIG (reference sequence). V dropped 5 bases and J dropped 6 bases, with 14 bases sitting between them. The CDR3 loop spans 13 amino acids. Individually, cDNA molecules had unique molecular identifiers attached to them. TCRdb processed the 5' RACE reads anew with MiXCR; each CDR3 protein has one entry. Of almost 85,000 distinct CDR3 sequences listed, 9.5% to 13% are singletons. This sequence originates from an adult who was a healthcare worker with PCR-confirmed SARS-CoV-2 infection or an uninfected control (not recorded which). This sequence joins TRBV30 and TRBJ1-5, with D hard to call. Sequences were obtained from whole blood. The CDR3, as DNA: TGTGCCTGGGCTTCAGAGCTGGGTCAGCCCCAGCATTTT. Its protein product is CAWASELGQPQHF.